Here is one TCR beta chain with its context. There are 16 residues in the CDR3. Germline V gives CDR1 SNHLY, CDR2 FYNNEI. The trim removed 4 bases at V and 4 bases at J, leaving 10 bases unmatched. The entry originates in a study of blood T cell repertoires in COVID-19. In the study overall: Samples came from the United States, Italy and Spain, spanning acute and convalescent COVID-19. T cells, B-cell-depleted T cells, or PBMCs provided the cDNA or gDNA that served as material.

Sequenced by immunoSEQ multiplex PCR; TCRdb stores in-frame clones only, minus some. Here the sample spans tens of thousands of clones, 90% being singletons. The sequence came from a human donor in a cohort sampled during active COVID-19. The chain employs TRBV2 and TRBJ2-3; 8 positions match TRBD1. The sample consisted of peripheral blood. The CDR3 DNA reads TGTGCCAGCAGTGTCCACCGGGACAGGATACCAGATACGCAGTATTTT. Residues: CASSVHRDRIPDTQYF. Looking up the rest from reference TRBV2 and TRBJ2-3 gives the full variable domain: EPEVTQTPSHQVTQMGQEVILRCVPISNHLYFYWYRQILGQKVEFLVSFYNNEISEKSEIFDDQFSVERPDGSNFTLKIRSTKLEDSAMYFCASSVHRDRIPDTQYFGPGTRLTVL.